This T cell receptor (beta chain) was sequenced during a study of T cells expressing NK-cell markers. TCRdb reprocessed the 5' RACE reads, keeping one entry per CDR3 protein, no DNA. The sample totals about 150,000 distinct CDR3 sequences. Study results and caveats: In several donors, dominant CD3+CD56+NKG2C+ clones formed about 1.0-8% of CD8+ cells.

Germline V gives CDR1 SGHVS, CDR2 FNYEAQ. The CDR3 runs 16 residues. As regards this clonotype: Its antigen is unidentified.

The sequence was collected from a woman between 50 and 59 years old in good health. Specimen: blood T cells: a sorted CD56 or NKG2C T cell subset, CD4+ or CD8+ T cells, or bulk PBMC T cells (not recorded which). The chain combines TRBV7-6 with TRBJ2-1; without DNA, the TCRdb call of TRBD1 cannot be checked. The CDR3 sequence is CASSIQTGGSYNEQFF.